The sequence of this TCR beta chain was determined in a study of CD8+ T cells in alopecia areata. Described treatment: oral pan-JAK inhibitor, 5-10 mg twice daily. Researchers gathered lesional scalp punch biopsies and peripheral blood from patients with alopecia areata. Trimming removed 0 bases at V and 4 bases at J, with 5 bases between. The CDR3 runs to 14 residues. Germline V gives CDR1 SGDLS, CDR2 YYNGEE. Whole-study findings and limits: Shared TCR sequences were less clear between patients than in mice, possibly partly from HLA diversity. Scalp sequencing also captures normal skin's resident alphabeta T cells.

About this clone: Antigen: not known.

Reverse transcribed after extraction, RNA yielded cDNA as the sequencing template. Here immunoSEQ multiplex PCR was the method, and the copy in TCRdb shows in-frame clones only, minus some. The table has about 99,000 clones, approximately 90% seen once. The chain joins TRBV9 to TRBJ2-6; D gene unclear. The receptor was derived from a human donor with alopecia areata. The sample was CD8+ T cells sorted from blood, taken around week 34, from a patient treated with tofacitinib. In nucleotides, the CDR3 is TGTGCCAGCAGCGTAGACTACGGGGCCAACGTCCTGACTTTC. Its translation: CASSVDYGANVLTF.